A selection of T cell receptor beta chains follows, all from one sample in a study of T cells in Graves' hyperthyroidism and ophthalmopathy. From the multiplex PCR reads, TCRdb called clonotypes with MiXCR, one entry per CDR3 protein. Of 350,000 to 450,000 distinct CDR3 sequences listed, about a sixth are singletons. The sample consisted of blood. The receptors were gathered from a woman aged 25 to 39 with Graves' hyperthyroidism that later progressed to Graves' ophthalmopathy. Each CDR3 is given with its conserved first and last residue. D genes are given only for firm matches. The size of a clone is reported for some rows only, either as once, few or many, or as a class for expanded clones.

d_call cdr3_length j_call clone_size v_call cdr3_aa cdr3_nt
. 16 TRBJ2-4 many TRBV2 CASKRTYSPTKNIQYF TGTGCCAGCAAGAGGACGTATAGCCCCACCAAAAACATTCAGTACTTC
. 14 TRBJ1-1 . TRBV24-1 CATRSGQRNTEAFF TGTGCCACCCGGAGTGGGCAGAGGAACACTGAAGCTTTCTTT
TRBD2 18 TRBJ2-2 few TRBV12-5 CASGSGTSGGINTGELFF TGTGCTAGTGGTTCGGGGACTAGCGGGGGGATTAACACCGGGGAGCTGTTTTTT
. 14 TRBJ2-7 many TRBV28 CASSPEGWLNEQYF TGTGCCAGCAGCCCCGAGGGGTGGTTAAACGAGCAGTACTTC
. 18 TRBJ2-3 many TRBV12-3/TRBV12-4 CASSFPSPGPPGTDTQYF TGTGCCAGCAGTTTCCCATCACCGGGACCGCCGGGGACAGATACGCAGTATTTT
TRBD2 17 TRBJ2-1 few TRBV4-1 CASSQGLLAGEYNEQFF TGCGCCAGCAGCCAAGGTCTACTAGCGGGGGAATACAATGAGCAGTTCTTC
TRBD1 14 TRBJ1-1 . TRBV19 CASSRTGPNTEAFF TGTGCCAGTAGTCGGACAGGGCCGAACACTGAAGCTTTCTTT
. 15 TRBJ2-1 many TRBV19 CASRTSGEIFNEQFF TGTGCCAGTAGAACCTCGGGGGAGATTTTCAATGAGCAGTTCTTC
. 15 TRBJ1-2 few TRBV5-1 CASSLDGDLKDGYTF TGCGCCAGCAGCTTGGATGGGGACCTGAAGGATGGCTACACCTTC
. 13 TRBJ1-5 many TRBV12-3/TRBV12-4 CASSFVGPQPQHF TGTGCCAGCAGTTTTGTAGGGCCTCAGCCCCAGCATTTT
. 18 TRBJ2-3 many TRBV24-1 CATSPRSGIRGRTDTQYF TGTGCCACCAGCCCGAGGTCAGGGATTCGGGGGCGCACAGATACGCAGTATTTT
TRBD2 14 TRBJ2-7 few TRBV7-9 CASSVTSGGTEQYF TGTGCCAGCAGCGTTACTAGCGGGGGGACCGAGCAGTACTTC
. 13 TRBJ1-1 many TRBV24-1 CATTDRLNTEAFF TGTGCCACCACGGACAGACTGAACACTGAAGCTTTCTTT
. 16 TRBJ2-3 many TRBV12-3/TRBV12-4 CASSPRAGRGTDTQYF TGTGCCAGCAGTCCGCGGGCGGGGAGGGGGACAGATACGCAGTATTTT
. 16 TRBJ1-1 . TRBV7-2 CASSLFLGFSNTEAFF TGTGCCAGCAGCTTATTCTTAGGCTTCTCGAACACTGAAGCTTTCTTT
TRBD1 14 TRBJ2-1 . TRBV2 CASRDRGFYNEQFF TGCGCCAGCCGCGACAGGGGTTTCTACAATGAGCAGTTCTTC
. 16 TRBJ2-2 many TRBV18 CASSPLGGPNTGELFF TGTGCCAGCTCACCTCTCGGGGGACCGAACACCGGGGAGCTGTTTTTT